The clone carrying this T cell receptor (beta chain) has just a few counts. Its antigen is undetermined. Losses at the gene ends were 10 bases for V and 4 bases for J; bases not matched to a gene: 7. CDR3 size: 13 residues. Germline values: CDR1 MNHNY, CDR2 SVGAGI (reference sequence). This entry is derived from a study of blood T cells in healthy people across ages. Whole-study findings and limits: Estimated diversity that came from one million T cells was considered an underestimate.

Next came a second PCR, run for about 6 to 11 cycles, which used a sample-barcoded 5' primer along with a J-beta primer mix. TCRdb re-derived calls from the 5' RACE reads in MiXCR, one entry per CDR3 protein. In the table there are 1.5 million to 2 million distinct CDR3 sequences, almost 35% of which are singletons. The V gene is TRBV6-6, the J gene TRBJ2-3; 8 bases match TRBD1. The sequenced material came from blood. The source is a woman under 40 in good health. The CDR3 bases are TGTGCCACTGGACAGGGTCAATCAGATACGCAGTATTTT. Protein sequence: CATGQGQSDTQYF.